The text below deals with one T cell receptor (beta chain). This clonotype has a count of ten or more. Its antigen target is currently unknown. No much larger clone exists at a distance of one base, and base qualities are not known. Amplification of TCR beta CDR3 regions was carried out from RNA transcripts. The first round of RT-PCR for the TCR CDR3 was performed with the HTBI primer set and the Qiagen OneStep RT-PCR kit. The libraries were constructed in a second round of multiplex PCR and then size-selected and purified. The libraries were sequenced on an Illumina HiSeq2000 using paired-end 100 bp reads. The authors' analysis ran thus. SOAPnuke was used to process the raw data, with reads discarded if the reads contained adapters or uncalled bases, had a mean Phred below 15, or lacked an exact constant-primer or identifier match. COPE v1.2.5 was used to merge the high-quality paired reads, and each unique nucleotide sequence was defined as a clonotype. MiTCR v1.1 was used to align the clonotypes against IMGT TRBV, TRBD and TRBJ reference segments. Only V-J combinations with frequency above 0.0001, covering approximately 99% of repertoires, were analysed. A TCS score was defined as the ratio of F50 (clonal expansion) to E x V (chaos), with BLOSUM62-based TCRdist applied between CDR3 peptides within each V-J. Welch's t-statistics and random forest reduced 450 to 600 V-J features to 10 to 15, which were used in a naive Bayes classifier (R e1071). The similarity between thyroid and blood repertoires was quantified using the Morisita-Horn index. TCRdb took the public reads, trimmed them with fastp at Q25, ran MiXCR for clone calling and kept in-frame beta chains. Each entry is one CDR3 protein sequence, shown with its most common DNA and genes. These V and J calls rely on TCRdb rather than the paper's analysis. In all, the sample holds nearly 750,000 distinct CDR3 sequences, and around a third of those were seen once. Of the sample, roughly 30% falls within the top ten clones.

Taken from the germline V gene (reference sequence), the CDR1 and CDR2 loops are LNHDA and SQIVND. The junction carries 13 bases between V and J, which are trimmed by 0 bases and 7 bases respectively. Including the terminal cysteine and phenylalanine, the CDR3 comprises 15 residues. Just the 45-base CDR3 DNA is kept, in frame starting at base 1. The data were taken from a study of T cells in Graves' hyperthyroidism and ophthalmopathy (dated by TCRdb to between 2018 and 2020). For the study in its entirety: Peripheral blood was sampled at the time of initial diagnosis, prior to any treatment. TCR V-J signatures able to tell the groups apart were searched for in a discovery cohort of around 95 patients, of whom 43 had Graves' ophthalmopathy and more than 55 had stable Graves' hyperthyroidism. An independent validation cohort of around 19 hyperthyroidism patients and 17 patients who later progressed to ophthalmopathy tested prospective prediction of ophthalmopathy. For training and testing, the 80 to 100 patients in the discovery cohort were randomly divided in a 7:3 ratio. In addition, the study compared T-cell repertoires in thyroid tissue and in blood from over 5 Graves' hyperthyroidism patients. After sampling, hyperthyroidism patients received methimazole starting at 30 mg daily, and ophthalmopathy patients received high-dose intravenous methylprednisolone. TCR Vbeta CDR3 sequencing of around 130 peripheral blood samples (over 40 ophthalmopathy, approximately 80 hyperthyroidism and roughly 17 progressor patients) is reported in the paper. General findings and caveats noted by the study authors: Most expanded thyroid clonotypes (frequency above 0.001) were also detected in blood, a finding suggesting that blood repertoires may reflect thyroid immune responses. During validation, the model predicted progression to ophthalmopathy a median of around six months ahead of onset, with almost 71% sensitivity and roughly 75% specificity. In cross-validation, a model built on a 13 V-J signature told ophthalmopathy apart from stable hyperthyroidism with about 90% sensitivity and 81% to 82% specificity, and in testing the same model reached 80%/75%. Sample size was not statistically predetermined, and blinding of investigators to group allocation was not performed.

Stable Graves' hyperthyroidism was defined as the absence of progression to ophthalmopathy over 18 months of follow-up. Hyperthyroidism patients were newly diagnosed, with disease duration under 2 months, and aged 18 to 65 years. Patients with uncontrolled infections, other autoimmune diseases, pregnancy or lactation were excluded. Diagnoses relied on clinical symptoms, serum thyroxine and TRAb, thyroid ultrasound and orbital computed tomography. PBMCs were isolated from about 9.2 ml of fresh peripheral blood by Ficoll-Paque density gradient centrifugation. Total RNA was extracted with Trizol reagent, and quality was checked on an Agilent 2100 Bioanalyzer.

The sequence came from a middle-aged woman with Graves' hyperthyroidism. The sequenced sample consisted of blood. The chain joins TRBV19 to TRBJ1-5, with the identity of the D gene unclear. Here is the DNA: TGTGCCAGTAGTATAGACCAGTTACGTCCGCAGCCCCAGCATTTT. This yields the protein CASSIDQLRPQPQHF.